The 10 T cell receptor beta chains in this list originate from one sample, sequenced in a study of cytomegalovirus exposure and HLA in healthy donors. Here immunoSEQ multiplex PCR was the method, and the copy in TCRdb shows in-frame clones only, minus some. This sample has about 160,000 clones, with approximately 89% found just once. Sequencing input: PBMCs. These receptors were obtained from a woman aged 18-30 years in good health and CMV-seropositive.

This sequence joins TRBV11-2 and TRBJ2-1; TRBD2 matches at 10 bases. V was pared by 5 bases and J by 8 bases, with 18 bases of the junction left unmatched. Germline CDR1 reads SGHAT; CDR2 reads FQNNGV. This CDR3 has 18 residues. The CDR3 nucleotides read TGTGCCAGCAGCCAATTACCCCCTAGCGGGAGAGTGAGGCATGAGCAGTTCTTC. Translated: CASSQLPPSGRVRHEQFF.

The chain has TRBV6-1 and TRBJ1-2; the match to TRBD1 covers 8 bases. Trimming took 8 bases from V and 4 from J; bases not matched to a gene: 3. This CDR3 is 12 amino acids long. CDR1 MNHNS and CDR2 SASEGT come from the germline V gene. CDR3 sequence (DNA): TGTGCCAGCGCACAGGGGGTCTATGGCTACACCTTC. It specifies CASAQGVYGYTF.

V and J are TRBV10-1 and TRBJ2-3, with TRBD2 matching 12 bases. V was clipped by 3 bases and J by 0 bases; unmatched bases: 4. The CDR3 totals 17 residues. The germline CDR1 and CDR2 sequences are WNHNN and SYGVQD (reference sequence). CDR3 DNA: TGCGCCAGCAGTGAATGGACTAGCGGGAAGAGCACAGATACGCAGTATTTT. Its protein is CASSEWTSGKSTDTQYF.

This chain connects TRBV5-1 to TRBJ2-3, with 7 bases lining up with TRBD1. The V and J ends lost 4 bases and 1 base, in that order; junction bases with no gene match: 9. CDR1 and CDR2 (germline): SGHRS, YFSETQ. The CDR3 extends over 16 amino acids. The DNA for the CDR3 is TGCGCCAGCAGCATACGGGCTCAGGGGGGCACAGATACGCAGTATTTT. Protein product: CASSIRAQGGTDTQYF.

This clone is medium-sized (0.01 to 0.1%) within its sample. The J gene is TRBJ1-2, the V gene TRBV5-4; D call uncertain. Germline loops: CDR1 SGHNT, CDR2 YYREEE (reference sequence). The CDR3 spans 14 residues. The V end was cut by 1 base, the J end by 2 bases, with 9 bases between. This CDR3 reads CASSLSGSNYGYTF. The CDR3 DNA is TGTGCCAGCAGCTTGTCGGGTTCCAACTATGGCTACACCTTC.

The CDR3 DNA reads as TGTGCCACCAGCAGAGGGGCGAGCAATGAGCAGTTCTTC. Amino acid sequence: CATSRGASNEQFF. This chain links TRBV15 with TRBJ2-1; D uncertain. V was pared by 1 base and J by 6 bases, with 7 bases between. CDR1 is LNHNV, CDR2 YYDKDF, per germline (reference sequence). The CDR3 totals 13 residues.

CDR3 nucleotide sequence: TGTGCCAGCAGTTCGCAGGGTCTTGATGGCTACACCTTC. Translated, it gives CASSSQGLDGYTF. The chain recombines TRBV6-5 with TRBJ1-2, with D maybe TRBD1 (5 bases). Germline V gives CDR1 MNHEY, CDR2 SVGAGI. The V end lost 4 bases, the J end lost 6 bases, and 12 bases lay between the germline ends. The CDR3 length is 13 residues.

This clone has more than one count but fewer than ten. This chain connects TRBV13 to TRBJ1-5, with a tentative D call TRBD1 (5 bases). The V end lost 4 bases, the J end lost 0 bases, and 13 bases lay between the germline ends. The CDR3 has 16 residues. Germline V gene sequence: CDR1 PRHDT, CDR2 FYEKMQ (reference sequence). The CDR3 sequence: CASSSWDWNSNQPQHF. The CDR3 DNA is TGTGCCAGCAGCTCCTGGGACTGGAATAGCAATCAGCCCCAGCATTTT.

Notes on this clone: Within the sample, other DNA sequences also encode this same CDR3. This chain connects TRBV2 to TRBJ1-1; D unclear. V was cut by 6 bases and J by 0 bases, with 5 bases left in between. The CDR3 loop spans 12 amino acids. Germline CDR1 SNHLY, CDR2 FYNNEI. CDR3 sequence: CASRRLNTEAFF. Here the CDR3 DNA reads TGTGCCAGCAGGAGGTTGAACACTGAAGCTTTCTTT.

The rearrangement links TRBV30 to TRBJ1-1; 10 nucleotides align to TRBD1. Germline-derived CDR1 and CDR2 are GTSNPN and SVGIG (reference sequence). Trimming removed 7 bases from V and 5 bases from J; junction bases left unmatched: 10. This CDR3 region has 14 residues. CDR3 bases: TGTGCCTCGAACCCGAGGACAGGGGGTACTGAAGCTTTCTTT. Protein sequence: CASNPRTGGTEAFF.